Below, 30 T cell receptor beta chains from the same sample are listed, as sequenced in a study of blood T cells in healthy people across ages. Sample-barcoded 5' priming and a J-beta primer mix drove a second PCR of about 6 to 12 cycles. TCRdb reprocessed the 5' RACE reads with MiXCR, giving one entry per CDR3 protein. The profile shows about 1.6 million distinct CDR3 sequences, about 31% of them singletons. The material sequenced was blood. The receptors were sampled from a woman aged 25 to 45 in good health.

In regard to this clonotype: One end of the junction fails to match germline, which may point to a read error. The rearrangement links TRBV12-3 or TRBV12-4 to TRBJ1-5; 7 positions match TRBD1. This CDR3 is 13 amino acids long. CDR3 in DNA: TGTGCCAGCAGGTTAGGGGGCCCCCAGCCCCAGCATTTT. It codes for CASRLGGPQPQHF.

This clonotype was seen many times. The rearrangement joins TRBV7-9 to TRBJ2-3; no definite D call. V was shortened by 5 bases and J by 0 bases, with 12 bases between the two germline ends. The CDR3 is 15 amino acids. Germline CDR1 and CDR2: SEHNR and FQNEAQ (reference sequence). CDR3 protein: CASSPRLASTDTQYF. The CDR3, as DNA: TGTGCCAGCAGCCCCCGTTTGGCTAGCACAGATACGCAGTATTTT.

The table lists this clonotype with a few counts. This rearrangement joins TRBV20-1 to TRBJ1-1, with D perhaps matching TRBD1 (5 bases). Trimming removed 1 base from V and 6 bases from J, with 15 bases in between. Germline V gives CDR1 DFQATT, CDR2 SNEGSKA (reference sequence). This CDR3 has 14 amino acids. For the CDR3, the DNA is TGCAGTGCTAGAGGAGGCACCCAGGGCGCTGAAGCTTTCTTT. As protein: CSARGGTQGAEAFF.

This clonotype was seen ten or more times. The rearrangement joins TRBV29-1 to TRBJ2-7, with D perhaps being TRBD1 or TRBD2 (5 bases each). This CDR3 is 13 amino acids long. Germline V gene sequence: CDR1 SQVTM, CDR2 ANQGSEA. V gave up 6 bases and J gave up 4 bases, with 16 bases separating them. CDR3 sequence (DNA): TGCAGCGTAACCTACCGGGACGGTTACGAGCAGTACTTC. Translated: CSVTYRDGYEQYF.

The chain links TRBV6-2 or TRBV6-3 to TRBJ1-2; unclear D gene. Germline CDR1 reads MNHEY; CDR2 reads SVGEGT. The CDR3 spans 13 residues. V lost 0 bases and J lost 8, with 10 bases in between. The DNA for the CDR3 is TGTGCCAGCAGTTACTCGTACGGAGAAGGCTACACCTTC. Amino acid sequence: CASSYSYGEGYTF.

The rearrangement joins TRBV12-3 or TRBV12-4 to TRBJ2-5, with a tentative D call TRBD1 (6 bases). V was clipped by 7 bases and J by 5 bases, with 17 bases between them. The CDR3 is made up of 14 amino acids. CDR3 residues: CASNLGGGGETQYF. DNA for the CDR3: TGTGCCAGCAACCTTGGTGGGGGCGGGGAGACCCAGTACTTC.

V usage is TRBV9 and J usage is TRBJ2-7; tentatively, D is TRBD1 or TRBD2 (5 bases each). Trimming cost V 0 bases and J 4 bases, with 17 bases left between them. Looked up from germline, CDR1 is SGDLS and CDR2 is YYNGEE. The CDR3 has 16 residues. Here the CDR3 reads CASSVGGSSWIYEQYF. CDR3 nucleotides: TGTGCCAGCAGCGTAGGGGGGAGTAGCTGGATTTACGAGCAGTACTTC.

This clonotype was recorded many times. The chain employs TRBV7-3 and TRBJ1-2; 7 bases map to TRBD1. The germline CDR1 and CDR2 sequences are SGHTA and FQGTGA. Trimming cost V 5 bases and J 5 bases; bases outside gene matches: 5. This CDR3 has 13 amino acids. CDR3 region: CASSTRTGYGYTF. The CDR3 DNA sequence: TGTGCCAGCAGCACGCGGACAGGTTATGGCTACACCTTC.

V and J are TRBV28 and TRBJ2-7, with 11 bases that match TRBD1. This CDR3 is 16 amino acids long. V shed 1 base and J 1 base; nucleotides not matched to a gene: 3. The germline V gene encodes CDR1 MDHEN and CDR2 SYDVKM. The CDR3 protein is CASSLSGTGGSYEQYF. The CDR3 bases are TGTGCCAGCAGTTTATCCGGGACAGGGGGTTCCTACGAGCAGTACTTC. Full variable domain (rest looked up from reference TRBV28 and TRBJ2-7): DVKVTQSSRYLVKRTGEKVFLECVQDMDHENMFWYRQDPGLGLRLIYFSYDVKMKEKGDIPEGYSVSREKKERFSLILESASTNQTSMYLCASSLSGTGGSYEQYFGPGTRLTVT.

The rearrangement joins TRBV15 to TRBJ1-4; weak D call: TRBD1 (5 bases). Germline V CDR1 and CDR2: LNHNV, YYDKDF (reference sequence). Deletions cut 0 bases from V and 7 bases from J, with 12 bases between. The CDR3 totals 15 residues. CDR3 in amino acids: CATSRDGTRSEKLFF. The CDR3 nucleotides read TGTGCCACCAGCAGAGATGGGACGCGGAGTGAAAAACTGTTTTTT.

Notes on this clonotype: Germline and junction disagree at one end, which may indicate a read error. V and J are TRBV14 and TRBJ2-3; D gene ambiguous. The germline CDR1 and CDR2 sequences are SGHDN and FVKESK. The CDR3 length is 19 residues. CDR3 sequence: CTSSQVGILDGYSTDTQYF. CDR3 nucleotides: TGTACCAGCAGCCAAGTCGGCATATTGGACGGTTATAGCACAGATACGCAGTATTTT.

This clonotype has a handful of counts. This rearrangement joins TRBV20-1 to TRBJ2-3; 9 bases match TRBD2. The CDR3 consists of 13 residues. Looked up from germline, CDR1 is DFQATT and CDR2 is SNEGSKA (reference sequence). The junction had 6 bases not matched to a gene; V was cut back by 6 bases and J by 5 bases. In DNA form, the CDR3 reads TGCAGTGCCCCAGCGGGAGGTATAGATACGCAGTATTTT. Its translation: CSAPAGGIDTQYF.

V and J are TRBV7-9 and TRBJ1-2; tentative D call: TRBD1 (6 bases). Between the trimmed V and J ends, which lost 1 base and 5 bases, there was a span of 14 bases. The CDR3 sequence is 15 residues long. Germline V CDR1 and CDR2: SEHNR, FQNEAQ (reference sequence). The CDR3 spells CASSLDNRVVYGYTF. CDR3 in DNA: TGTGCCAGCAGCTTAGATAACAGGGTTGTATATGGCTACACCTTC.

The table lists this clonotype with a few counts. The gene calls are TRBV27 and TRBJ2-1; D is unresolved. Deletions cut 4 bases from V and 2 bases from J, with 6 bases between. The CDR3 loop spans 13 amino acids. CDR1 is MNHEY and CDR2 is SMNVEV in the germline V gene (reference sequence). The chain's CDR3 is CASSYFPYNEQFF. CDR3 DNA: TGTGCCAGCAGTTACTTTCCCTACAATGAGCAGTTCTTC.

The chain employs TRBV4-1 and TRBJ2-1; D perhaps matches TRBD2 (5 bases). The length of the CDR3 is 15 residues. Trimming cost V 2 bases and J 15 bases, with 23 bases left between them. Germline assignment: CDR1 MGHRA and CDR2 YSYEKL. CDR3 sequence reads: CASSQITETPRGAFF. The CDR3 DNA is TGCGCCAGCAGCCAAATAACCGAGACTCCACGGGGAGCGTTCTTC.

This clonotype was detected a few times. The rearrangement uses TRBV15 and TRBJ2-1, with D possibly matching TRBD2 (6 bases). This CDR3 has 12 residues. Germline V gene sequence: CDR1 LNHNV, CDR2 YYDKDF (reference sequence). V was cut by 3 bases and J by 15 bases, with 15 bases left in between. For the CDR3, the DNA is TGTGCCACCAGCAGGGACACTAGCAGTCCGTTCTTC. It codes for CATSRDTSSPFF.

The V gene is TRBV3-1, the J gene TRBJ2-1; 12 bases align to TRBD2. J lost 6 bases, V lost 0 bases, and 12 bases had no gene match. This CDR3 spans 19 amino acids. Germline CDR1 reads LGHDT; CDR2 reads YNNKEL (reference sequence). Written as DNA, the CDR3 is TGTGCCAGCAGCCAAGATCGTCTAGCGGGAGGGCCAGGTTTCAATGAGCAGTTCTTC. It yields the protein CASSQDRLAGGPGFNEQFF.

A remark on this clonotype: This may be a read error: a much more frequent sequence differs by one nucleotide. The chain couples TRBV20-1 to TRBJ1-2; D call uncertain. CDR3 length: 13 amino acids. Trimming removed 1 base at V and 0 bases at J, with 6 bases between. Germline CDR1 DFQATT, CDR2 SNEGSKA (reference sequence). The CDR3 DNA sequence: TGCAGTGCTAGAGTCCAGACTAACTATGGCTACACCTTC. Protein sequence: CSARVQTNYGYTF.

The V and J genes are TRBV6-2 or TRBV6-3 and TRBJ1-2, with 8 bases that match TRBD1. CDR1 MNHEY and CDR2 SVGEGT come from the germline V gene. This CDR3 has 13 residues. V gave up 0 bases and J gave up 8 bases; unmatched junction bases: 2. CDR3 bases: TGTGCCAGCAGTTACTCTGGGACAGGAGGCTACACCTTC. Translation: CASSYSGTGGYTF.

This chain links TRBV6-5 with TRBJ2-5; TRBD2 agrees at 8 bases. Trimming at V came to 4 bases and at J to 5 bases, leaving 9 bases not matched to a gene. This CDR3 spans 15 amino acids. Per the germline V gene, CDR1 is MNHEY and CDR2 is SVGAGI. The CDR3 nucleotides read TGTGCCAGCAGTTCCCCGACGGGAGGGGTGGAGACCCAGTACTTC. The encoded protein is CASSSPTGGVETQYF.

This clonotype was counted between two and nine times. This sequence joins TRBV7-9 and TRBJ2-6, with TRBD1 matching over 12 bases. The CDR3 contains 19 residues. The V gene end was trimmed by 5 bases and the J gene end by 0 bases; junction bases not matched to a gene: 8. In germline, CDR1 is SEHNR, CDR2 FQNEAQ (reference sequence). DNA of the CDR3: TGTGCCAGCAGCCCGAACCCGGGACAGGGGGCCTCTGGGGCCAACGTCCTGACTTTC. Translated: CASSPNPGQGASGANVLTF.

This clonotype was detected ten times or more. The rearrangement uses TRBV6-5 and TRBJ2-7, with 7 positions matching TRBD2. The V gene's germline CDR1 is MNHEY and CDR2 SVGAGI. The CDR3 is 12 residues long. V lost 6 bases and J lost 5; bases outside the gene matches: 4. The CDR3 region has the DNA TGTGCCAGCAGGAGGGCGGGGGACGAGCAGTACTTC. Its translation is CASRRAGDEQYF.

This clonotype was detected ten times or more. The chain links TRBV7-8 to TRBJ2-5, with 7 bases identical to TRBD2. In germline, CDR1 is SGHVS, CDR2 FQNEAQ. The CDR3 is 16 amino acids. J was trimmed by 2 bases and V by 1 base; bases with no gene match: 7. The CDR3 region is CASSLGASGLQETQYF. CDR3 nucleotides: TGTGCCAGCAGCTTAGGTGCTAGCGGCCTACAAGAGACCCAGTACTTC.

This clonotype has only a few counts. V is TRBV12-3 or TRBV12-4 and J is TRBJ2-1, with TRBD2 as a possible D gene (5 bases). This CDR3 has 14 amino acids. Trimming took 9 bases from V and 8 from J, leaving 20 bases between them. The CDR3 spells CASLRSPEGHEQFF. The CDR3, as DNA: TGTGCCAGTTTGCGGAGTCCTGAGGGTCATGAGCAGTTCTTC.

V gene TRBV5-1 combines with J gene TRBJ2-1; D is possibly TRBD2 (5 bases). The CDR3 totals 14 residues. CDR1 is SGHRS and CDR2 is YFSETQ in the germline V gene. The ends were cut back, 2 bases at V and 4 bases at J, with 10 bases in the middle. CDR3 protein: CASSLPTGYNEQFF. The CDR3 region has the DNA TGCGCCAGCAGCTTACCGACGGGGTACAATGAGCAGTTCTTC.

The rearrangement joins TRBV13 to TRBJ2-5; 13 bases align to TRBD2. The germline V gene has CDR1 PRHDT and CDR2 FYEKMQ (reference sequence). V trimming: 5 bases; J trimming: 5 bases; junction bases outside the gene matches: 8. The CDR3 has 16 residues. CDR3 sequence: CASSPRLAGGYETQYF. CDR3 bases: TGTGCCAGCAGCCCAAGACTAGCGGGGGGTTATGAGACCCAGTACTTC.

The J gene is TRBJ2-5, the V gene TRBV2; 7 nucleotides align to TRBD1. Germline trimming cut 3 bases from V and 5 bases from J; bases unmatched to any gene: 3. CDR3 length: 13 amino acids. The germline V gene encodes CDR1 SNHLY and CDR2 FYNNEI. The DNA for the CDR3 is TGTGCCAGCAGTGACAGGGGGACCGAGACCCAGTACTTC. Its translation is CASSDRGTETQYF.

This clonotype was observed a few times. The gene calls are TRBV5-1 and TRBJ2-3; tentative D call: TRBD2 (5 bases). CDR1 SGHRS and CDR2 YFSETQ come from the germline V gene. Trimming took 2 bases from V and 4 from J, leaving 11 bases between them. The CDR3 has 14 amino acids. CDR3 bases: TGCGCCAGCAGCTTACGGGGAGTGTCAGATACGCAGTATTTT. It codes for CASSLRGVSDTQYF.

This clonotype was observed many times. V usage is TRBV5-1 and J usage is TRBJ2-5; 12 bases align to TRBD1. Germline V lookup: CDR1 SGHRS, CDR2 YFSETQ. V gave up 2 bases and J gave up 5 bases; unmatched junction bases: 4. The CDR3 contains 15 residues. The CDR3 DNA is TGCGCCAGCAGCTTAGGGACAGGGGGCGTCGAGACCCAGTACTTC. Encoded protein: CASSLGTGGVETQYF. Full variable domain (rest looked up from reference TRBV5-1 and TRBJ2-5): KAGVTQTPRYLIKTRGQQVTLSCSPISGHRSVSWYQQTPGQGLQFLFEYFSETQRNKGNFPGRFSGRQFSNSRSEMNVSTLELGDSALYLCASSLGTGGVETQYFGPGTRLLVL.

This chain links TRBV20-1 with TRBJ2-1, with 13 bases aligning to TRBD2. The germline gives CDR1 DFQATT, CDR2 SNEGSKA (reference sequence). The V segment lost 7 bases and the J segment 10 bases; nucleotides outside the gene matches: 19. This CDR3 comprises 17 residues. The CDR3 sequence: CSGGPNTGLAGVEEQFF. The CDR3 coding sequence is TGCAGTGGCGGGCCTAATACCGGACTAGCGGGAGTAGAGGAGCAGTTCTTC.